These 15 T cell receptor beta chains share one sample of origin, sequenced in a study of T-cell reconstitution after alpha-beta-depleted transplantation in children. A library of TCRbeta sequences, prepared with unique molecular identifiers, was generated. TCRdb called the PCR reads again in MiXCR, with one record for every CDR3 protein. The repertoire holds almost 600,000 distinct CDR3 sequences, with 20% to 30% as singletons. The sequenced sample was PBMCs, obtained before TCRalphabeta/CD19-depleted stem cell transplant. These receptors were collected from a boy in the first two years of life with Wiskott-Aldrich syndrome, due to receive a stem cell transplant.

This clonotype appeared a single time. This chain links TRBV9 with TRBJ2-2, with D hard to call. The CDR3 loop spans 16 amino acids. Per the germline V gene, CDR1 is SGDLS and CDR2 is YYNGEE. Trimming pared 0 bases from V and 3 bases from J, leaving 12 bases between. CDR3 nucleotides: TGTGCCAGCAGCGTAGTAAGCGCCAGTGACACCGGGGAGCTGTTTTTT. Protein sequence: CASSVVSASDTGELFF.

The chain employs TRBV5-1 and TRBJ2-1; D perhaps matches TRBD2 (6 bases). This CDR3 comprises 15 residues. The germline CDR1 and CDR2 sequences are SGHRS and YFSETQ. V was cut by 2 bases and J by 0 bases, with 9 bases left in between. CDR3 in amino acids: CASSFQGGSYNEQFF. The CDR3 coding sequence is TGCGCCAGCAGCTTTCAGGGAGGCTCCTACAATGAGCAGTTCTTC.

The J gene is TRBJ2-1, the V gene TRBV7-9; possible D gene TRBD2, 7 bases. This CDR3 is 12 amino acids long. V lost 8 bases, J lost 9 bases, and 14 bases lay in between. Germline assignment: CDR1 SEHNR and CDR2 FQNEAQ (reference sequence). CDR3 sequence (DNA): TGTGCCAGCCCGGGGGGAGGGGGTGAGCAGTTCTTC. It yields the protein CASPGGGGEQFF.

The V gene is TRBV7-2, the J gene TRBJ1-4; 10 positions match TRBD1. This CDR3 is built from 15 residues. With V trimmed by 4 bases and J by 8 bases, 7 bases remained unmatched. Germline V CDR1 and CDR2: SGHTA, FQGNSA. CDR3 residues: CASSSGDRGGEKLFF. The CDR3 region has the DNA TGTGCCAGCAGCTCAGGGGACAGGGGCGGCGAAAAACTGTTTTTT.

The chain carries TRBV2 and TRBJ1-2, with D maybe TRBD1 (6 bases). The CDR3 length is 13 residues. Germline CDR1 is SNHLY and CDR2 is FYNNEI. V lost 6 bases and J lost 4, with 12 bases in between. CDR3 sequence: CASRATGPYGYTF. In nucleotides, the CDR3 is TGTGCCAGCAGAGCGACAGGCCCCTATGGCTACACCTTC. The whole variable domain, filled in from reference TRBV2 and TRBJ1-2, reads EPEVTQTPSHQVTQMGQEVILRCVPISNHLYFYWYRQILGQKVEFLVSFYNNEISEKSEIFDDQFSVERPDGSNFTLKIRSTKLEDSAMYFCASRATGPYGYTFGSGTRLTVV.

The chain employs TRBV10-1 and TRBJ2-1; no clear D gene. In germline, CDR1 is WNHNN, CDR2 SYGVQD (reference sequence). The germline V and J ends were trimmed by 8 bases and 10 bases, with 9 bases remaining between them. There are 10 residues in the CDR3. The CDR3 spells CASHQEEQFF. The CDR3 nucleotides are TGCGCCAGCCATCAGGAAGAGCAGTTCTTC.

The chain combines TRBV3-1 with TRBJ1-4; a weak D match, TRBD1 (6 bases). In germline, CDR1 is LGHDT, CDR2 YNNKEL (reference sequence). The V end lost 1 base, the J end lost 7 bases, and 13 bases lay between the germline ends. This CDR3 comprises 15 residues. CDR3 region: CASSQVLRGGEKLFF. In DNA, the CDR3 is TGTGCCAGCAGCCAAGTCCTCAGGGGAGGTGAAAAACTGTTTTTT. The variable domain in full, completed from reference TRBV3-1 and TRBJ1-4, reads DTAVSQTPKYLVTQMGNDKSIKCEQNLGHDTMYWYKQDSKKFLKIMFSYNNKELIINETVPNRFSPKSPDKAHLNLHINSLELGDSAVYFCASSQVLRGGEKLFFGSGTQLSVL.

The V call is TRBV7-2, the J call TRBJ1-2, with D possibly being TRBD1 (6 bases). The V and J ends lost 1 base and 8 bases respectively, with 20 bases between them. The CDR3 runs to 16 residues. Per germline, CDR1 SGHTA and CDR2 FQGNSA. In DNA, the CDR3 is TGTGCCAGCAGCTTAGAAAGAGGGGCGGGGGCGCGGGGCTACACCTTC. Translation gives CASSLERGAGARGYTF. Drawing the rest from reference TRBV7-2 and TRBJ1-2, the complete variable domain is GAGVSQSPSNKVTEKGKDVELRCDPISGHTALYWYRQSLGQGLEFLIYFQGNSAPDKSGLPSDRFSAERTGGSVSTLTIQRTQQEDSAVYLCASSLERGAGARGYTFGSGTRLTVV.

As for this clonotype: A much larger clone lies one base from this, so it may be a read error. The chain links TRBV5-4 to TRBJ2-5; no firm D call. CDR3 size: 11 residues. V lost 3 bases and J lost 2, with 2 bases in between. CDR1 and CDR2 (germline): SGHNT, YYREEE (reference sequence). CDR3: CASSWQETQYF. The CDR3 DNA reads TGTGCCAGCAGCTGGCAAGAGACCCAGTACTTC.

The CDR3 nucleotides read TGCGCCAGCAGCCGTTCAGGGGCAGATACGCAGTATTTT. This encodes CASSRSGADTQYF. The chain uses TRBV4-1 and TRBJ2-3; D possibly corresponds to TRBD1 (6 bases). CDR3 length equals 13 residues. Trimming cost V 4 bases and J 4 bases, with 9 bases left between them. In germline, CDR1 is MGHRA, CDR2 YSYEKL.

This chain connects TRBV30 to TRBJ2-1; unclear D gene. In germline, CDR1 is GTSNPN, CDR2 SVGIG (reference sequence). This CDR3 comprises 15 residues. V was cut by 4 bases and J by 6 bases, with 19 bases left in between. CDR3 protein: CAWTRMAALFNEQFF. The CDR3, as DNA: TGTGCCTGGACCCGGATGGCCGCATTATTCAATGAGCAGTTCTTC.

J is TRBJ2-5 and V is TRBV27; 12 bases are a match to TRBD2. V dropped 1 base and J dropped 6; count of bases not matched to a gene: 6. The CDR3 totals 16 residues. The germline V gene has CDR1 MNHEY and CDR2 SMNVEV (reference sequence). The CDR3 region has the DNA TGTGCCAGCAGTTTATTTTGGACTAGCGGGATGAAGACCCAGTACTTC. This gives the protein CASSLFWTSGMKTQYF.

For this clonotype: One junction end does not reproduce the germline sequence, and a read error may be involved. The chain couples TRBV6-1 to TRBJ1-3; 7 bases match TRBD1. The CDR3 is 15 residues long. The V gene's germline CDR1 is MNHNS and CDR2 SASEGT. Written as DNA, the CDR3 is TGTGCCAGCGCGGGACAGAACGGACCTGGGAACACCATATATTTT. It specifies CASAGQNGPGNTIYF.

The genes are TRBV9 and TRBJ2-3; 8 bases are shared with TRBD2. Losses at the gene ends were 4 bases for V and 1 base for J; bases not matched to a gene: 20. The V gene's germline CDR1 is SGDLS and CDR2 YYNGEE. The CDR3 sequence is 20 residues long. CDR3 in amino acids: CASSSNPRDDPLAGTDTQYF. The DNA of the CDR3 is TGTGCCAGCAGCTCAAATCCCAGAGACGATCCACTAGCGGGCACAGATACGCAGTATTTT.

This clonotype was picked up a small number of times. V and J are TRBV28 and TRBJ1-1, with 8 bases identical to TRBD1. The CDR3 consists of 14 residues. The germline CDR1 and CDR2 sequences are MDHEN and SYDVKM. V was clipped by 9 bases and J by 0 bases; unmatched bases: 6. CDR3 residues: CASSTGAMNTEAFF. CDR3 nucleotides: TGTGCCAGTTCGACAGGGGCGATGAACACTGAAGCTTTCTTT.